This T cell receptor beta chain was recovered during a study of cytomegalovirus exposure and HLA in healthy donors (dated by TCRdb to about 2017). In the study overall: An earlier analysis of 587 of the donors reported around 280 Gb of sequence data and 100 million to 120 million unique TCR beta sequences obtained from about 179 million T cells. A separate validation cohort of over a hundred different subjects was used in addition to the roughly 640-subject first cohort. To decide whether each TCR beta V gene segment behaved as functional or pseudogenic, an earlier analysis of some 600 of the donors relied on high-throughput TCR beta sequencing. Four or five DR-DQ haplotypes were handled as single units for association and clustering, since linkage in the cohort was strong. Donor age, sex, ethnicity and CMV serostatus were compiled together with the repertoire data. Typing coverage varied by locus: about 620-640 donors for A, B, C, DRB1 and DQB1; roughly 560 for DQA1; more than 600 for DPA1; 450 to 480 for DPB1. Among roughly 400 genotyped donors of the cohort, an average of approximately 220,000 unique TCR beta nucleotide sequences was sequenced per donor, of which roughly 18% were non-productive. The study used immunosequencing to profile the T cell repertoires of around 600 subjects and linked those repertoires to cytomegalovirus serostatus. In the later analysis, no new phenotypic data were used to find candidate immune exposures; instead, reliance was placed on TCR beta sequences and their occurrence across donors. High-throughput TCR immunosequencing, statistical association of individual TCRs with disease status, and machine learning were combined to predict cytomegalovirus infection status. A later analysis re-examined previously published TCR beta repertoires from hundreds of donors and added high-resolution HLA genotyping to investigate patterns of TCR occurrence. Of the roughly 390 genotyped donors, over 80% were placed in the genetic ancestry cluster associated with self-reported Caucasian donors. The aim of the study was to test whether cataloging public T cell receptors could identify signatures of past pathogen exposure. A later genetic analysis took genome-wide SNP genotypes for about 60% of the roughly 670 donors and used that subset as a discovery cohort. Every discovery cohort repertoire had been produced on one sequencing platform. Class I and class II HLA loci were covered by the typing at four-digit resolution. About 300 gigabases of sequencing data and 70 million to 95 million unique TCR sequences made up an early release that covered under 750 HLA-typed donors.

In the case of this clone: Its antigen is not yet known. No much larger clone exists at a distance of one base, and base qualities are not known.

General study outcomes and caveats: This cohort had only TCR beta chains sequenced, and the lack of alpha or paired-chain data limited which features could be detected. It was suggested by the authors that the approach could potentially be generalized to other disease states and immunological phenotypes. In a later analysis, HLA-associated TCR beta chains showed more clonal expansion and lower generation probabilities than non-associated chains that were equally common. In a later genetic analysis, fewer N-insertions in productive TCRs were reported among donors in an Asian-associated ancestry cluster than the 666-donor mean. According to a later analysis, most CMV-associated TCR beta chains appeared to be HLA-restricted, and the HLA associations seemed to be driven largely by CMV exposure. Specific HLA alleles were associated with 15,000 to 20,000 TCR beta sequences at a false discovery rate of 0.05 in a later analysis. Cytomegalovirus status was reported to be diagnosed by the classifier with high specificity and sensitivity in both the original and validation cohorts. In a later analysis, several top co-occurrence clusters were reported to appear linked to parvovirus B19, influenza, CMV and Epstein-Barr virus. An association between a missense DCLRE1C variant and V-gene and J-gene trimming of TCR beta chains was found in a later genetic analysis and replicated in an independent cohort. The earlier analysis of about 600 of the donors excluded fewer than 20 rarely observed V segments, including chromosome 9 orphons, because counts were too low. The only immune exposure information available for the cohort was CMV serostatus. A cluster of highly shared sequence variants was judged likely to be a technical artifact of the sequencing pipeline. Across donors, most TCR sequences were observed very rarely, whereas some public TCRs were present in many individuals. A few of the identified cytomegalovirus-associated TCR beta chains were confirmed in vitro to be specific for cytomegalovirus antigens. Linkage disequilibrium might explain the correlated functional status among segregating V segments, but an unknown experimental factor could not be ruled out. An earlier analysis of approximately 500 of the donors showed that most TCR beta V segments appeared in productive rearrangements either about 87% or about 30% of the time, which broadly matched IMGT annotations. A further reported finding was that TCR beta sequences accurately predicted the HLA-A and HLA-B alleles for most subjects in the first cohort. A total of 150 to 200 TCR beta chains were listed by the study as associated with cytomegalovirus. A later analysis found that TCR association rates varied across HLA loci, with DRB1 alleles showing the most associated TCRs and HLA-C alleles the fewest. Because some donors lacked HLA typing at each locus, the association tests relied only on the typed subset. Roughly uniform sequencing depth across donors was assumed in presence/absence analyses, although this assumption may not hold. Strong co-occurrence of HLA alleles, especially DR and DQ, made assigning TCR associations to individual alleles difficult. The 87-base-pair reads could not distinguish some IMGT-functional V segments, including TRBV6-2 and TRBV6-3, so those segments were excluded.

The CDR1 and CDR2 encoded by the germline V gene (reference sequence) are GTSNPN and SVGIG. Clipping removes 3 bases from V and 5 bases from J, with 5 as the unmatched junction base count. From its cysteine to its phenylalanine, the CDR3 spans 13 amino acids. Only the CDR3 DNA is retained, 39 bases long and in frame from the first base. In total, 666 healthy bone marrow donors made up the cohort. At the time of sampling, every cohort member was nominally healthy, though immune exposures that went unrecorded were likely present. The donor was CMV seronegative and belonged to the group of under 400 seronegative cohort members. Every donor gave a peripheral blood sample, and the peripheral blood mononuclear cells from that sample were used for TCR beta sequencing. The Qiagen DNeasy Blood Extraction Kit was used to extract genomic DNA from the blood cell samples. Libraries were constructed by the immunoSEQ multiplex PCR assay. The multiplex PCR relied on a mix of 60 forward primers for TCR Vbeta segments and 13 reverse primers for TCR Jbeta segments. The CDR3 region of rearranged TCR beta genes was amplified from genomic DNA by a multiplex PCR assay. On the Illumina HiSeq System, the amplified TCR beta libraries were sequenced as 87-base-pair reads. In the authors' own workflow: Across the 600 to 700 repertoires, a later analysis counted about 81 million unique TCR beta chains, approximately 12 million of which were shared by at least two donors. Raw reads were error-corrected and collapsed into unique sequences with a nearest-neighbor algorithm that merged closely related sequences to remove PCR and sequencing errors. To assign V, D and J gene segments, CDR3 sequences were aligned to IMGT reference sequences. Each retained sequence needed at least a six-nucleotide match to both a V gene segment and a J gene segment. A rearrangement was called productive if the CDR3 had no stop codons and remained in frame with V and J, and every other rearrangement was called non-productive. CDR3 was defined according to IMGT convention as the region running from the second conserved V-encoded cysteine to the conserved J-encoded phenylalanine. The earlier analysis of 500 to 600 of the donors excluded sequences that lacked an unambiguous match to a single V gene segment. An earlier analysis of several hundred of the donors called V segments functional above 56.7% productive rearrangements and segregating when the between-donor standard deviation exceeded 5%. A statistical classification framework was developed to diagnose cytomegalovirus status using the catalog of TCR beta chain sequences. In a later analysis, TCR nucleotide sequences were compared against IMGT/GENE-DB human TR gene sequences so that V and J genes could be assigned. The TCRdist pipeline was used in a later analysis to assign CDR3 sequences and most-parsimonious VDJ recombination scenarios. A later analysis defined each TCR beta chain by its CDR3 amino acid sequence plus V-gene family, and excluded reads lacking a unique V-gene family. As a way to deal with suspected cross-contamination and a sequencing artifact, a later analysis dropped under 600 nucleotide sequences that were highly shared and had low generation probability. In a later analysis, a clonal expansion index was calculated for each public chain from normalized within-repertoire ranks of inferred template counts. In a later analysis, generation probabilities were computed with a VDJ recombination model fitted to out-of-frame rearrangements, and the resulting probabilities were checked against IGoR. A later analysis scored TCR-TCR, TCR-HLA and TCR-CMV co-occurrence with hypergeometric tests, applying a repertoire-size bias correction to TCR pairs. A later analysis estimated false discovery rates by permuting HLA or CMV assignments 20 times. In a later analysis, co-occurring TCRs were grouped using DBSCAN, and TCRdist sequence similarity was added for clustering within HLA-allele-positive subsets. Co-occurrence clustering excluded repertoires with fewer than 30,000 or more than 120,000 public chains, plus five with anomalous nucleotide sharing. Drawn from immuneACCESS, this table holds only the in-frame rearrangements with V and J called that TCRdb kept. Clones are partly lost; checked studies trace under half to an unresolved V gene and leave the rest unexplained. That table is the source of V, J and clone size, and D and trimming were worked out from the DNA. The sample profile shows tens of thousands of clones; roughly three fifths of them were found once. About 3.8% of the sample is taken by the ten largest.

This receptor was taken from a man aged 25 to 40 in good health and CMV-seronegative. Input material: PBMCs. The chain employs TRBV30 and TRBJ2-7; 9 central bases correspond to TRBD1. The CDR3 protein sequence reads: CAWRGTGRHEQYF. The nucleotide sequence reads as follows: TGTGCCTGGAGAGGGACAGGGCGTCACGAGCAGTACTTC.